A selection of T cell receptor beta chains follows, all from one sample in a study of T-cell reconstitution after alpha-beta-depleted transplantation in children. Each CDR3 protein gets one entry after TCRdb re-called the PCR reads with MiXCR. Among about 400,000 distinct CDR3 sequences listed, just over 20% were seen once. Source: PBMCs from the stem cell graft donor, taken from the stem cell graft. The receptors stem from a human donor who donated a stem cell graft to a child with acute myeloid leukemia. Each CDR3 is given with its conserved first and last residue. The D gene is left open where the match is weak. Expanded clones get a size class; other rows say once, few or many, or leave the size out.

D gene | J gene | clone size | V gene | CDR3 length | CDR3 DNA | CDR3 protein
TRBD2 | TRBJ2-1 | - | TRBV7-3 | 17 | TGTGCCAGCAGCTTCGCACAGGGGCCTAGCGGGAGGTATGAGCAGTTCTTC | CASSFAQGPSGRYEQFF
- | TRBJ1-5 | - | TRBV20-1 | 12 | TGCAGTGCCGGAACCACAGATCAGCCCCAGCATTTT | CSAGTTDQPQHF
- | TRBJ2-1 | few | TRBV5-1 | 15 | TGCGCCAGCAGCCAACTGGGGACTGGCCTAGGTGAGCAGTTCTTC | CASSQLGTGLGEQFF
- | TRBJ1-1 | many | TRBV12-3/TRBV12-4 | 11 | TGTGCCAGCAGACATAACACTGAAGCTTTCTTT | CASRHNTEAFF
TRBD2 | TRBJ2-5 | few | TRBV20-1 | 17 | TGCAGTGCTAGAGCCGCGGGACTAGCGGGTCCCCGGGAGACCCAGTACTTC | CSARAAGLAGPRETQYF
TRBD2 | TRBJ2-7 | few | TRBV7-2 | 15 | TGTGCCAGCAGTTCTAGACTAGCGGGAGAGGGTGAGCAGTACTTC | CASSSRLAGEGEQYF
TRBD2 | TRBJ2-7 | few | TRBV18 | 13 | TGTGCCAGCTCACCACTGCGGGAGGGCGAGCAGTACTTC | CASSPLREGEQYF
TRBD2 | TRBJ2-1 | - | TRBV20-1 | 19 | TGCAGTGCTACCCGACTAGCGGGAGGGCCTTGGATCTCCTACAATGAGCAGTTCTTC | CSATRLAGGPWISYNEQFF
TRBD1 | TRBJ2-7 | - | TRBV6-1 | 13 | TGTGCCAGCCGGGACAGCGCATCCTACGAGCAGTACTTC | CASRDSASYEQYF
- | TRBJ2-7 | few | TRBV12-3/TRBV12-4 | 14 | TGTGCCAGCAGCACAGGGCCCCTAATTTACGAGCAGTACTTC | CASSTGPLIYEQYF
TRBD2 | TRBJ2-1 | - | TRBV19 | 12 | TGTGCCAGTAGTCCTAGCGGAGGGGAGCAGTTCTTC | CASSPSGGEQFF
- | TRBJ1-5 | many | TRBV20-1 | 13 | TGCAGTGCTACTGAGAATAGCAATCAGCCCCAGCATTTT | CSATENSNQPQHF
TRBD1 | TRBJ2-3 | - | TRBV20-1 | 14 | TGCAGTGCTACCGGACAGGGGGGTCCAGATACGCAGTATTTT | CSATGQGGPDTQYF
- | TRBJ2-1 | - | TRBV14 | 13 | TGTGCCAGCAGCCCAAGAACTGAGGATGAGCAGTTCTTC | CASSPRTEDEQFF
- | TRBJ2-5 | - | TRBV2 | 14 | TGTGCCAGCAGGGGTGGGAGTCGGGTGGAGACCCAGTACTTC | CASRGGSRVETQYF
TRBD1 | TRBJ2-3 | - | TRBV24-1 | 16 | TGTGCCACCAGTGATTGGACAGGGTCTGGCACAGATACGCAGTATTTT | CATSDWTGSGTDTQYF
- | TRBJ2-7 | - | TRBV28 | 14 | TGTGCCAGCAGTTTATCTCCTAGTCTCTACGAGCAGTACTTC | CASSLSPSLYEQYF
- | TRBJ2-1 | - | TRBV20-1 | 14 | TGCAGTGCGCTATGGACCCTCAGGAACAATGAGCAGTTCTTC | CSALWTLRNNEQFF
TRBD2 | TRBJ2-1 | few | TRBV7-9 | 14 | TGTGCCAGCAGCCCTGAGCGGGAGATGAATGAGCAGTTCTTC | CASSPEREMNEQFF
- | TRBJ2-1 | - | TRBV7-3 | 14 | TGTGCCAGCAGCTTAACAGGACTGTTGGATGAGCAGTTCTTC | CASSLTGLLDEQFF
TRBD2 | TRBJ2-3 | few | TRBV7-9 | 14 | TGTGCCAGCAGCCCAGGACTAGCCGCCTCTACGCAGTATTTT | CASSPGLAASTQYF
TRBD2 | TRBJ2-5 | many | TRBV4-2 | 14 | TGTGCCAGCAGCCAGGAAGGACTAGGAGAGACCCAGTACTTC | CASSQEGLGETQYF
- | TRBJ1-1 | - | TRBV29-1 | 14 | TGCAGCGTTGTCCGGGATCACATGAACACTGAAGCTTTCTTT | CSVVRDHMNTEAFF
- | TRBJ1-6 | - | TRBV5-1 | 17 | TGCGCCAGCAGCTTGGGGGTTCAGGGGACATGGTCTTCACCCCTCCACTTT | CASSLGVQGTWSSPLHF
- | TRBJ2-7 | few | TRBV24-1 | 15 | TGTGCCACCAGTGACCCAACAGGGGAGGACTACGAGCAGTACTTC | CATSDPTGEDYEQYF
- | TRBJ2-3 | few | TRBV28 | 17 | TGTGCCAGCAGTTTGGGGCTCGCTGTAGGTAGTTCGGATACGCAGTATTTT | CASSLGLAVGSSDTQYF
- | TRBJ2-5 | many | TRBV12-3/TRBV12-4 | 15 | TGTGCCAGCAGTTTCCGTGGGGTAGTTCTGCAGACCCAGTACTTC | CASSFRGVVLQTQYF
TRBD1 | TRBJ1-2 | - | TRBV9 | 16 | TGTGCCAGCAGCGTAGAAACGACAGGGGGCAGTCGTGGCTACACCTTC | CASSVETTGGSRGYTF
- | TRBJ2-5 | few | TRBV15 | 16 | TGTGCCACCAGCAGGGATGAAGGGCGAGCCCAAGAGACCCAGTACTTC | CATSRDEGRAQETQYF
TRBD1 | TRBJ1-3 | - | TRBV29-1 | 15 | TGCAGCGTCGCAGCAACGACAGGGCCCGGAAACACCATATATTTT | CSVAATTGPGNTIYF
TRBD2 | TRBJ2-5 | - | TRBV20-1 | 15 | TGCAGTGCTAGAGAGAACGGGAGGGGGCAAGAGACCCAGTACTTC | CSARENGRGQETQYF
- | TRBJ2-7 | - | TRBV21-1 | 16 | TGTGCCAGCAGCAAAGTCCCTAGCGGGAGTCCTTACGAGCAGTACTTC | CASSKVPSGSPYEQYF
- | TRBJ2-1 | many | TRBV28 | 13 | TGTGCCAGCAGTCCCCCTGAGAGGAATGAGCAGTTCTTC | CASSPPERNEQFF
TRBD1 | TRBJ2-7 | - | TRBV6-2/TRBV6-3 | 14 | TGTGCCAGCAGTTACGGGACAGCCTCCTACGAGCAGTACTTC | CASSYGTASYEQYF
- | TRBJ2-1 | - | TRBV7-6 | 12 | TGTGCCAGCAGCTTATTCGCGAATGAGCAGTTCTTC | CASSLFANEQFF
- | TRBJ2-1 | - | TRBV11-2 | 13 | TGTGCCAGCAGAGTCCCCAGCACAAGTGAGCAGTTCTTC | CASRVPSTSEQFF
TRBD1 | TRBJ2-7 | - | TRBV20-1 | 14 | TGCAGTGCTAGAGACGGGACAGCTGAATACGAGCAGTACTTC | CSARDGTAEYEQYF
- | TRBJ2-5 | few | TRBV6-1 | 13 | TGTGCCAGCAGTGAACTAGGACAAGAGACCCAGTACTTC | CASSELGQETQYF
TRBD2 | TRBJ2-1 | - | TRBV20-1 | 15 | TGCAGTGCCAACCCCCAAGCGGGGTCCTACAATGAGCAGTTCTTC | CSANPQAGSYNEQFF
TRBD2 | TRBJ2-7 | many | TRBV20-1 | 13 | TGCAGTGCTATCTTCTCTAGCGGCTACGAGCAGTACTTC | CSAIFSSGYEQYF
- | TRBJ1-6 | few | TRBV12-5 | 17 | TGTGCTAGTGGTTCGGCCTTGGACGGGACCGTGAATTCACCCCTCCACTTT | CASGSALDGTVNSPLHF
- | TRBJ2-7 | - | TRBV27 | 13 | TGTGCCAGCAGTTTAAAAATTAGCTACGAGCAGTACTTC | CASSLKISYEQYF
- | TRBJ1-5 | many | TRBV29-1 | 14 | TGCAGCGTGTCGGGATCCGGTGTTGATCAGCCCCAGCATTTT | CSVSGSGVDQPQHF
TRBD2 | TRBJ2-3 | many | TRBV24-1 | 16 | TGTGCCACCAGTGACCGACTAGCCGGGGATCCAGATACGCAGTATTTT | CATSDRLAGDPDTQYF
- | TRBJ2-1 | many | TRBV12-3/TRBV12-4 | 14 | TGTGCCAGCAGCCCCAGTAGCTCCTACAATGAGCAGTTCTTC | CASSPSSSYNEQFF
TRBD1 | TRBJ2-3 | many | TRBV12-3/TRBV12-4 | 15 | TGTGCCAGCAGACGAGACAGGGGGCTTACAGATACGCAGTATTTT | CASRRDRGLTDTQYF
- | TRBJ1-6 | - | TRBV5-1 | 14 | TGCGCCAGCAGCTCAGGACACGATAATTCACCCCTCCACTTT | CASSSGHDNSPLHF
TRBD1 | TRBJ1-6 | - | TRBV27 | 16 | TGTGCCAGCAGTATCCCAAGACAGGGGGCTAATTCACCCCTCCACTTT | CASSIPRQGANSPLHF
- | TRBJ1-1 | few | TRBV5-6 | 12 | TGTGCCAGCAGCCTGGGGGACAACGAAGCTTTCTTT | CASSLGDNEAFF
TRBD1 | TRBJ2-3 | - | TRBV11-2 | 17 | TGTGCCAGCAGCTTAAGGGGTACGAAGGGGGCGGAGGATACGCAGTATTTT | CASSLRGTKGAEDTQYF
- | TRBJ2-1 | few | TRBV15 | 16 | TGTGCCACCAGCAGGGTCGGGCTAGTTTACAAAAATGAGCAGTTCTTC | CATSRVGLVYKNEQFF
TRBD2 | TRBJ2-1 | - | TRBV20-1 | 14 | TGCAGTGCTCCACTAGCGGGAGGGCCCGATGAGCAGTTCTTC | CSAPLAGGPDEQFF
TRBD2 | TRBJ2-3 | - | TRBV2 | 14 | TGTGCCAGCAGTCGCGGACTAGCAGTAGATACGCAGTATTTT | CASSRGLAVDTQYF
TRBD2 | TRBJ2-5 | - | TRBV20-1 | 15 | TGCAGTGCCCCCGAGACTAGCGGGATTAGAGAGACCCAGTACTTC | CSAPETSGIRETQYF
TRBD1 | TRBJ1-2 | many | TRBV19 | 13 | TGTGCCAGTAGTCCCGGGACAGGGGACGGCTACACCTTC | CASSPGTGDGYTF
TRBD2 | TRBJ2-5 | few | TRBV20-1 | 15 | TGCAGTGCTGAATTACTAGCGGGGGACCAAGAGACCCAGTACTTC | CSAELLAGDQETQYF
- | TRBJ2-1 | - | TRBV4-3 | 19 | TGCGCCAGCAGCCCCGGGGGTGGGGTAGGGGGAGAACTCTACAATGAGCAGTTCTTC | CASSPGGGVGGELYNEQFF
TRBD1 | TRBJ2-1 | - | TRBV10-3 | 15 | TGTGCCATCACCCGAAGGACAGGGATCTACAATGAGCAGTTCTTC | CAITRRTGIYNEQFF
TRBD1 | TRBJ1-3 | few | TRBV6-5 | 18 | TGTGCCAGCAGTTACTGGTCCCCCAGACAGGGGAGTTTGTACACCATATATTTT | CASSYWSPRQGSLYTIYF
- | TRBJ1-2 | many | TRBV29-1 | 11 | TGCAGCGTTGGTGGATACTATGGCTACACCTTC | CSVGGYYGYTF